The 11 T cell receptor beta chains reported below all come from one sample, sequenced in a study of shared T cell receptors in the human thymus. TCRdb's copy holds only in-frame clones and misses some; the assay was immunoSEQ multiplex PCR. The sample lists some 660,000 clones; 70% to 90% were seen once. These data were likewise used in another study, on human thymus T cells.

The sample was thymocytes. The origin of the receptors is a boy under two years old with a congenital heart defect.

The J gene is TRBJ1-5, the V gene TRBV20-1; D gene uncertain. Trimming took 6 bases from V and 8 from J, leaving 8 bases between them. Germline CDR1 and CDR2: DFQATT and SNEGSKA (reference sequence). This CDR3 has 10 amino acids. CDR3 coding DNA: TGCAGTGCCCTCCCGGAGCCCCAGCATTTT. Protein: CSALPEPQHF.

The chain has TRBV4-2 and TRBJ2-4, with 7 positions matching TRBD1. The CDR3 runs 16 residues. V was clipped by 1 base and J by 0 bases; unmatched bases: 3. Germline lookup yields CDR1 LGHNA and CDR2 YNFKEQ. CDR3 sequence: CASSQATGIAKNIQYF. The CDR3 coding sequence is TGTGCCAGCAGCCAAGCGACAGGGATAGCCAAAAACATTCAGTACTTC.

This chain connects TRBV2 to TRBJ1-6; D is perhaps TRBD1 (5 bases). This CDR3 has 13 residues. Trimming removed 6 bases at V and 5 bases at J, with 8 bases between. In germline, CDR1 is SNHLY, CDR2 FYNNEI. The CDR3 nucleotides read TGTGCCAGCAGAGACAGCGATAATTCACCCCTCCACTTT. Translating gives CASRDSDNSPLHF.

The chain joins TRBV6-1 to TRBJ2-3; D is unclear. The CDR3 sequence is 17 residues long. Germline CDR1 and CDR2: MNHNS and SASEGT. The germline V and J ends were trimmed by 1 base and 2 bases, with 16 bases remaining between them. CDR3 sequence (DNA): TGTGCCAGCAGTGAAGATTCTGCGGCGGCTGACACAGATACGCAGTATTTT. As protein: CASSEDSAAADTDTQYF.

This clone was recorded only once. The rearrangement joins TRBV6-5 to TRBJ1-2; D perhaps matches TRBD1 (5 bases). Germline V CDR1 and CDR2: MNHEY, SVGAGI. The CDR3 sequence is 15 residues long. V shed 2 bases and J shed 3 bases, with 13 bases lying between them. DNA for the CDR3: TGTGCCAGCAGTTACACCCCAGGGATAGACTATGGCTACACCTTC. This sequence encodes CASSYTPGIDYGYTF.

This sequence joins TRBV10-3 and TRBJ1-1, with 7 nucleotides matching TRBD1. The CDR3 spans 15 residues. Germline V gene sequence: CDR1 ENHRY, CDR2 SYGVKD. The V segment lost 2 bases and the J segment 6 bases; nucleotides outside the gene matches: 9. CDR3 amino acids: CAISEGTDHFSEAFF. CDR3 sequence (DNA): TGTGCCATCAGTGAGGGGACAGACCATTTTTCTGAAGCTTTCTTT.

This sequence joins TRBV7-2 and TRBJ2-7, with TRBD1 as a possible D gene (6 bases). Per germline, CDR1 SGHTA and CDR2 FQGNSA. CDR3 size: 13 residues. Trimming took off 6 bases at V and 4 bases at J, with 13 bases between the two ends. DNA of the CDR3: TGTGCCAGCAGTGGCAGGGGTGCTTACGAGCAGTACTTC. This sequence encodes CASSGRGAYEQYF.

The chain employs TRBV5-6 and TRBJ1-1; TRBD1 matches 7 bases. With V trimmed by 4 bases and J by 5 bases, 8 bases remained unmatched. Per the germline V gene, CDR1 is SGHDT and CDR2 is YYEEEE. The CDR3 covers 14 residues. Here the CDR3 DNA reads TGTGCCAGCAGCCCCCAGACAGGGAGGACTGAAGCTTTCTTT. Protein sequence: CASSPQTGRTEAFF.

The CDR3 spells CASSIGRVRQPQHF. CDR3 nucleotides: TGTGCCAGTAGTATAGGGAGGGTACGTCAGCCCCAGCATTTT. This chain uses TRBV19 with TRBJ1-5; D is uncertain. V lost 1 base to trimming and J lost 6 bases, with 10 bases between them. This CDR3 is built from 14 residues. Looked up from germline, CDR1 is LNHDA and CDR2 is SQIVND (reference sequence). Using reference TRBV19 and TRBJ1-5 for the parts outside the CDR3, the full variable domain is DGGITQSPKYLFRKEGQNVTLSCEQNLNHDAMYWYRQDPGQGLRLIYYSQIVNDFQKGDIAEGYSVSREKKESFPLTVTSAQKNPTAFYLCASSIGRVRQPQHFGDGTRLSIL.

The chain joins TRBV7-2 to TRBJ2-6; 7 bases fit TRBD2. CDR3 size: 17 residues. V lost 5 bases and J lost 0; bases outside the gene matches: 7. Germline assignment: CDR1 SGHTA and CDR2 FQGNSA. CDR3 amino acids: CASSVSSGSSGANVLTF. The DNA for the CDR3 is TGTGCCAGCAGCGTCTCTAGCGGTTCCTCTGGGGCCAACGTCCTGACTTTC.

The chain recombines TRBV6-6 with TRBJ1-2; TRBD1 might be the D (5 bases). The length of the CDR3 is 16 residues. Trimming removed 2 bases at V and 0 bases at J, with 13 bases between. The germline V gene has CDR1 MNHNY and CDR2 SVGAGI (reference sequence). The CDR3 spells CASSYVGRAPNYGYTF. As DNA, the CDR3 is TGTGCCAGCAGTTACGTAGGCAGGGCCCCTAACTATGGCTACACCTTC.